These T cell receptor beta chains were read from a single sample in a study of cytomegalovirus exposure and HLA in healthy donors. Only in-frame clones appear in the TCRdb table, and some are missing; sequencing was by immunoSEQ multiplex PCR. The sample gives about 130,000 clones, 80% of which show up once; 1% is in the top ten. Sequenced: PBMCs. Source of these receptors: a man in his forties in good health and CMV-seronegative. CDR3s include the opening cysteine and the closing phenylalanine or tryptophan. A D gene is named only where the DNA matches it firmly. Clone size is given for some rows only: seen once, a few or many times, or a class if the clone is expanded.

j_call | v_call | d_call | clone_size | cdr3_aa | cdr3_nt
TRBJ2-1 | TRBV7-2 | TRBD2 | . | CASSSGTSAYNEQFF | TGTGCCAGCAGCTCCGGGACTAGCGCTTACAATGAGCAGTTCTTC
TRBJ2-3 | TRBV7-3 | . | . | CASSLIAVSGDTQYF | TGTGCCAGCAGCTTAATTGCGGTTAGTGGAGATACGCAGTATTTT
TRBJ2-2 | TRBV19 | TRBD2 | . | CASSKLPTSAGDNTGELFF | TGTGCCAGTAGTAAGCTCCCCACTAGCGCGGGGGACAACACCGGGGAGCTGTTTTTT
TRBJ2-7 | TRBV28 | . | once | CASSRLQGPNYEQYF | TGTGCCAGCAGTCGACTACAGGGTCCTAACTACGAGCAGTACTTC
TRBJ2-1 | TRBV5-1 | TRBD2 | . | CASSLDPGGLNEQFF | TGCGCCAGCAGCTTGGACCCGGGAGGACTCAATGAGCAGTTCTTC
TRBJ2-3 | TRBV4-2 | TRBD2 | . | CASSPSGKYTDTQYF | TGTGCCAGCAGCCCGAGCGGGAAATACACAGATACGCAGTATTTT
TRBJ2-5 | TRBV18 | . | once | CASSPLGGAQETQYF | TGTGCCAGCTCACCCCTCGGAGGGGCCCAAGAGACCCAGTACTTC
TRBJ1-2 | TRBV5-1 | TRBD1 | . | CASSPGQGGLGYTF | TGCGCCAGCAGCCCGGGACAGGGGGGTCTGGGCTACACCTTC
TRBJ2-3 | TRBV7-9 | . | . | CASSFRTSTDTQYF | TGTGCCAGCAGCTTCCGGACAAGCACAGATACGCAGTATTTT
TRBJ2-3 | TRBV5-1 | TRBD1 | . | CVGSLGQGPTDTQYF | TGCGTGGGCAGCTTGGGACAGGGGCCCACAGATACGCAGTATTTT
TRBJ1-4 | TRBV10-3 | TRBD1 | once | CAISATTGVGEKLFF | TGTGCCATCAGTGCTACGACAGGGGTGGGAGAAAAACTGTTTTTT
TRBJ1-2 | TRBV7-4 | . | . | CASSLDDMTRTRYGYTF | TGTGCCAGCAGCTTAGATGACATGACAAGAACCCGCTATGGCTACACCTTC
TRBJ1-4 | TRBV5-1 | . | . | CASSPGTPRGEKLFF | TGCGCCAGCAGCCCTGGGACTCCTAGGGGTGAAAAACTGTTTTTT
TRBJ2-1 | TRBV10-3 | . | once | CAITSTLYNEQFF | TGTGCCATCACTAGCACCCTGTACAATGAGCAGTTCTTC
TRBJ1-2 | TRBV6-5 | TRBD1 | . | CASSPWTGNYGYTF | TGTGCCAGCAGTCCGTGGACAGGAAACTATGGCTACACCTTC
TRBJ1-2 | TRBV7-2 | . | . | CASSKEGSGYTF | TGTGCCAGCAGCAAAGAGGGAAGCGGCTACACCTTC
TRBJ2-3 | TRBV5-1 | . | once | CASSLYGESTDTQYF | TGCGCCAGCAGCTTGTACGGGGAAAGCACAGATACGCAGTATTTT
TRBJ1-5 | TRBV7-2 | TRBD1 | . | CASSSQTGVRDQPQHF | TGTGCCAGCAGCTCCCAGACAGGGGTCCGGGATCAGCCCCAGCATTTT
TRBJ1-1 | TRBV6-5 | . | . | CASSYSGDLGRGFF | TGTGCCAGCAGTTACTCGGGGGACCTAGGGCGGGGTTTCTTT
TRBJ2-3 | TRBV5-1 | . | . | CASSLWDFTDGDTQYF | TGCGCCAGCAGCCTCTGGGACTTTACGGACGGAGATACGCAGTATTTT
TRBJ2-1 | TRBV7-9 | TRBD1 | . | CASSPPGQGANEQFF | TGTGCCAGCAGCCCCCCGGGACAGGGGGCCAATGAGCAGTTCTTC
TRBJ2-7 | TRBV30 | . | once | CALGAVYEQYF | TGTGCCCTAGGGGCGGTATACGAGCAGTACTTC
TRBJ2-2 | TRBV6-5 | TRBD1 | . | CASCDRGQNGELFF | TGTGCCAGTTGTGACAGGGGGCAGAACGGGGAGCTGTTTTTT
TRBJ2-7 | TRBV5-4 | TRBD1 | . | CASSLNRQGGEQYF | TGTGCCAGCAGCCTCAACAGACAGGGTGGGGAGCAGTACTTC
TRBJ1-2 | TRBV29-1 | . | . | CSVDARWYGYTF | TGCAGCGTTGACGCTAGGTGGTATGGCTACACCTTC
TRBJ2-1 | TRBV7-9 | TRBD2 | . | CASSLGSLSGSAYNEQFF | TGTGCCAGCAGCTTAGGGTCCCTCAGCGGGAGTGCCTACAATGAGCAGTTCTTC
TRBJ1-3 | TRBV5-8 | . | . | CASSPRSSGNTIYF | TGTGCCAGCAGCCCGAGGAGCTCTGGAAACACCATATATTTT
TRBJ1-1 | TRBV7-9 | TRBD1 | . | CASSPRQGSNTEAFF | TGTGCCAGCAGCCCCCGACAGGGTTCCAACACTGAAGCTTTCTTT
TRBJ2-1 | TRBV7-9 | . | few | CASSRHGRSGTPSYNEQFF | TGTGCCAGCAGCCGACACGGCAGGAGCGGAACCCCCTCCTACAATGAGCAGTTCTTC
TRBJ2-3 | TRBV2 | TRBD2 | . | CASSGSGGTTDTQYF | TGTGCCAGCAGCGGGAGCGGGGGAACCACAGATACGCAGTATTTT
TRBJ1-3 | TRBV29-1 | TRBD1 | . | CSVLTGPSGNTIYF | TGCAGCGTGCTGACAGGGCCCTCTGGAAACACCATATATTTT
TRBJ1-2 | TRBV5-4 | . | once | CASSADRSYGYTF | TGTGCCAGCAGTGCCGACAGAAGCTATGGCTACACCTTC
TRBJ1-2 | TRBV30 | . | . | CAWSVLPLAGIYGYTF | TGTGCCTGGAGTGTACTTCCGCTCGCGGGTATCTATGGCTACACCTTC
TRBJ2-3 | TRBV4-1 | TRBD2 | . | CASSQYRTSGITDTQYF | TGCGCCAGCAGCCAATACAGGACTAGCGGTATCACAGATACGCAGTATTTT
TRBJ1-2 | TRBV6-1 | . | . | CASSVTGILDYGYTF | TGTGCCAGCAGTGTAACAGGGATTTTGGACTATGGCTACACCTTC
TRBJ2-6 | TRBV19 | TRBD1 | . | CASSTGGNVLTF | TGTGCCAGTAGTACAGGGGGCAACGTCCTGACTTTC
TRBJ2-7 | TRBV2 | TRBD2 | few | CASSEGTSVLYEQYF | TGTGCCAGCAGTGAGGGGACTAGCGTTCTCTACGAGCAGTACTTC
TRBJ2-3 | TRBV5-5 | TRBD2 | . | CASSLRVAGDTDTQYF | TGTGCCAGCAGCCTCCGGGTAGCGGGGGACACAGATACGCAGTATTTT
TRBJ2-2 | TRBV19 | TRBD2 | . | CASSRRLAGVPTNTGELFF | TGTGCCAGTTCACGGAGGCTAGCGGGAGTACCTACGAACACCGGGGAGCTGTTTTTT
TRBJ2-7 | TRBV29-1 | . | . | CSTRQLDREDEQYF | TGCAGCACCAGACAACTCGACAGGGAGGACGAGCAGTACTTC
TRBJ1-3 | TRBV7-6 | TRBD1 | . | CASSRGTGTGAGTIYF | TGTGCCAGCAGCCGGGGGACCGGGACAGGGGCAGGCACCATATATTTT
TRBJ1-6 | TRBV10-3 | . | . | CAISAGTGDLGSPLHF | TGTGCCATCAGCGCGGGAACGGGGGATCTGGGTTCACCCCTCCACTTT
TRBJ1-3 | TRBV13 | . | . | CASSSLTGRSGNTIYF | TGTGCCAGCAGCTCCCTGACAGGACGCTCCGGAAACACCATATATTTT
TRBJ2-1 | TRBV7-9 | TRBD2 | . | CASSPTSGGVNEQFF | TGTGCCAGCAGCCCGACTAGCGGGGGAGTCAATGAGCAGTTCTTC
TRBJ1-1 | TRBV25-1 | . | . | CASSELGGRTEAFF | TGTGCCAGCAGTGAACTGGGAGGGAGGACTGAAGCTTTCTTT
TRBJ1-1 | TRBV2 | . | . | CASSKMTEKTEAFF | TGTGCCAGCAGTAAGATGACAGAGAAGACTGAAGCTTTCTTT
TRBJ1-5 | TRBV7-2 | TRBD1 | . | CASSLETGINQPQHF | TGTGCCAGCAGCTTAGAGACAGGGATCAATCAGCCCCAGCATTTT
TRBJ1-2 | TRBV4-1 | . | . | CASSQVGLRGYTF | TGCGCCAGCAGCCAAGTCGGTTTACGTGGCTACACCTTC
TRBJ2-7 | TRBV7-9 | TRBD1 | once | CASSSPGQGFYEQYF | TGTGCCAGCAGCTCTCCGGGACAGGGTTTCTACGAGCAGTACTTC
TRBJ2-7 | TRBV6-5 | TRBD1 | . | CASKLQGADEQYF | TGTGCCAGCAAGCTACAGGGGGCGGACGAGCAGTACTTC